The 12 T cell receptor beta chains in this list originate from one sample, sequenced in a study of T cell responses to AZD1222 COVID-19 vaccine. Assay: immunoSEQ multiplex PCR; the TCRdb copy retains only in-frame clones and omits some. This sample has about 86,000 clones, with 88% found just once. The sequences come from peripheral blood, collected on day 0 of AZD1222 vaccination. The receptors were sampled from an adult in good health.

The genes are TRBV6-5 and TRBJ1-3; 7 positions match TRBD1. Looked up from germline, CDR1 is MNHEY and CDR2 is SVGAGI. The CDR3 totals 13 residues. After removal of 10 bases from V and 2 bases from J, the junction contained 5 bases not matched to a gene. Here the CDR3 reads CAIAQGAGNTIYF. The CDR3 DNA is TGTGCCATTGCCCAGGGGGCTGGAAACACCATATATTTT.

The chain combines TRBV27 with TRBJ1-5; D unclear. The CDR3 spans 16 residues. The V gene lost 3 bases and the J gene lost 3 bases, with 15 bases spanning the gap. Germline values: CDR1 MNHEY, CDR2 SMNVEV (reference sequence). For the CDR3, the DNA is TGTGCCAGCAGTTTGGCCGGGTTCCCCTCCAATCAGCCCCAGCATTTT. Protein: CASSLAGFPSNQPQHF.

The rearrangement joins TRBV24-1 to TRBJ2-2, with D possibly called TRBD1 or TRBD2 (5 bases each). Germline CDR1 is KGHDR and CDR2 is SFDVKD. There are 18 residues in the CDR3. V dropped 1 base and J dropped 0 bases, with 14 bases sitting between them. In nucleotides, the CDR3 is TGTGCCACCAGTGATTTTATACCAGGGACCACGAACACCGGGGAGCTGTTTTTT. This translates into CATSDFIPGTTNTGELFF.

The V call is TRBV7-8, the J call TRBJ1-1, with D possibly TRBD1 on 5 matching bases. Per germline, CDR1 SGHVS and CDR2 FQNEAQ. V was pared by 4 bases and J by 5 bases, with 11 bases between. The CDR3 has 13 amino acids. CDR3 sequence reads: CASSWAGETEAFF. In DNA form, the CDR3 reads TGTGCCAGCAGCTGGGCGGGGGAGACTGAAGCTTTCTTT.

V is TRBV5-1 and J is TRBJ1-5, with D unclear. The CDR3 runs to 13 residues. Between the trimmed V and J ends, which lost 0 bases and 5 bases, there was a span of 6 bases. Germline V gene sequence: CDR1 SGHRS, CDR2 YFSETQ. CDR3 DNA sequence: TGCGCCAGCAGCTTGGGGCGGGATCAGCCCCAGCATTTT. It specifies CASSLGRDQPQHF.

The rearrangement uses TRBV28 and TRBJ1-1; tentatively, D is TRBD1 (6 bases). Trimming shortened V by 8 bases and J by 2 bases, and 15 bases separated the two germline ends. CDR1 and CDR2 (germline): MDHEN, SYDVKM. The CDR3 runs to 14 residues. CDR3 in amino acids: CASRGGVFNTEAFF. Here the CDR3 DNA reads TGTGCCAGCCGAGGGGGGGTTTTTAACACTGAAGCTTTCTTT. The full variable domain, completed using reference TRBV28 and TRBJ1-1, is DVKVTQSSRYLVKRTGEKVFLECVQDMDHENMFWYRQDPGLGLRLIYFSYDVKMKEKGDIPEGYSVSREKKERFSLILESASTNQTSMYLCASRGGVFNTEAFFGQGTRLTVV.

The rearrangement uses TRBV2 and TRBJ1-5, with 7 bases that match TRBD1. V lost 6 bases to trimming and J lost 0 bases; unmatched junction nucleotides: 2. This CDR3 is built from 14 residues. Germline CDR1 SNHLY, CDR2 FYNNEI. CDR3 sequence (DNA): TGTGCCAGCAGGGGACAGTATAGCAATCAGCCCCAGCATTTT. It is translated as CASRGQYSNQPQHF.

This clone was found once. The chain has TRBV3-1 (or the pseudogene TRBV3-2) and TRBJ2-3, with D possibly called TRBD1 or TRBD2 (5 bases each). CDR1 LGHDT and CDR2 YNNKEL come from the germline V gene (reference sequence). This CDR3 contains 14 residues. V lost 3 bases to trimming and J lost 2 bases, with 9 bases between them. CDR3 sequence reads: CASSHRDDTDTQYF. The CDR3, as DNA: TGTGCCAGCAGCCACCGGGACGACACAGATACGCAGTATTTT.

The CDR3 loop is CASSLDRDGATYEQYF. CDR3 DNA sequence: TGTGCCAGCAGCTTAGACCGGGACGGAGCCACCTACGAGCAGTACTTC. V is TRBV7-9 and J is TRBJ2-7; D possibly uses TRBD1 or TRBD2 (5 bases each). In germline, CDR1 is SEHNR, CDR2 FQNEAQ (reference sequence). Trimming removed 1 base at V and 2 bases at J, with 15 bases between. The CDR3 runs to 16 residues.

The rearrangement links TRBV4-1 to TRBJ1-6, with 7 bases lining up with TRBD1. After removal of 4 bases from V and 7 bases from J, the junction contained 7 bases not matched to a gene. The germline V gene has CDR1 MGHRA and CDR2 YSYEKL. This CDR3 spans 15 amino acids. The CDR3 DNA reads as TGCGCCAGCAGCCGGACAGGAGTCCGGAATTCACCCCTCCACTTT. It yields the protein CASSRTGVRNSPLHF.

This chain links TRBV9 with TRBJ2-3; D unclear. Per the germline V gene, CDR1 is SGDLS and CDR2 is YYNGEE. The CDR3 is 13 amino acids. The V end was cut by 0 bases, the J end by 3 bases, with 5 bases between. CDR3 bases: TGTGCCAGCAGCGTAGACGGGACAGATACGCAGTATTTT. It codes for CASSVDGTDTQYF.

J is TRBJ1-1 and V is TRBV18; a possible D gene is TRBD1 (5 bases). Germline assignment: CDR1 KGHSH and CDR2 LQKENI. There are 13 residues in the CDR3. V dropped 0 bases and J dropped 6 bases, with 8 bases sitting between them. The CDR3 spells CASSPPGGAEAFF. In nucleotides, the CDR3 is TGTGCCAGCTCACCACCTGGAGGGGCTGAAGCTTTCTTT. Full variable domain (rest looked up from reference TRBV18 and TRBJ1-1): NAGVMQNPRHLVRRRGQEARLRCSPMKGHSHVYWYRQLPEEGLKFMVYLQKENIIDESGMPKERFSAEFPKEGPSILRIQQVVRGDSAAYFCASSPPGGAEAFFGQGTRLTVV.